Below, 32 T cell receptor beta chains from the same sample are listed, as sequenced in a study of response to subunit inactivated influenza vaccine (dated by TCRdb to the late 2010s). The library was prepared using RT-PCR. Reads for this sample came from an Illumina HiSeq 2500. TCRdb reanalyzed the raw reads on its own, using fastp at Q25 for trimming and MiXCR for clone calling, and kept in-frame beta chains. Each entry merges the rows of one CDR3 protein and shows their most common DNA and genes. This sample has roughly 160,000 distinct CDR3 sequences in its table, and 9.5% to 12% of those were observed once. About a third of the sample is in the top ten clones. Specimen: CD8+ T cells sorted from PBMCs, collected approximately 25 months after vaccination. The receptor set was obtained from a man aged 50 to 75 who received an inactivated influenza vaccine. Donor details come from another sample of the same person, matched by shared clones.

This clonotype appeared many times. The chain combines TRBV7-2 with TRBJ2-7; TRBD1 matches 7 bases. Per the germline V gene, CDR1 is SGHTA and CDR2 is FQGNSA. The CDR3 consists of 16 residues. Germline trimming cut 3 bases from V and 0 bases from J; bases unmatched to any gene: 8. The CDR3 DNA sequence: TGTGCCAGCAGCTTGAACCGGGACAGACGCTCCTACGAGCAGTACTTC. It yields the protein CASSLNRDRRSYEQYF. Full variable domain (rest looked up from reference TRBV7-2 and TRBJ2-7): GAGVSQSPSNKVTEKGKDVELRCDPISGHTALYWYRQSLGQGLEFLIYFQGNSAPDKSGLPSDRFSAERTGGSVSTLTIQRTQQEDSAVYLCASSLNRDRRSYEQYFGPGTRLTVT.

The sample holds many counts of this clonotype. This chain uses TRBV20-1 with TRBJ1-6; 9 bases are a match to TRBD1. This CDR3 comprises 14 residues. Germline loops: CDR1 DFQATT, CDR2 SNEGSKA (reference sequence). V trimming: 3 bases; J trimming: 8 bases; junction bases outside the gene matches: 5. CDR3 protein: CSASRGTGYSPLHF. The CDR3 DNA is TGCAGTGCTAGTAGAGGGACAGGGTATTCACCCCTCCACTTT.

This sequence joins TRBV29-1 and TRBJ2-7; 7 positions match TRBD2. The CDR3 spans 14 residues. Germline V gene lookup returns CDR1 SQVTM and CDR2 ANQGSEA. Unmatched junction bases numbered 15, after V lost 6 bases and J lost 7 bases. CDR3 DNA sequence: TGCAGCGTCGAGAATCGGGGCCTCGGGGGGGAGCAGTACTTC. Protein sequence: CSVENRGLGGEQYF.

There are many counts of this clonotype. The gene calls are TRBV7-8 and TRBJ2-3; 9 nucleotides line up with TRBD2. The CDR3 extends over 17 amino acids. V lost 2 bases, J lost 2 bases, and 8 bases stayed unmatched. Germline V gene lookup returns CDR1 SGHVS and CDR2 FQNEAQ. In DNA, the CDR3 is TGTGCCAGCAGCTTATGGCGGGAGGGCCAGAACACAGATACGCAGTATTTT. It codes for CASSLWREGQNTDTQYF.

This chain links TRBV10-1 with TRBJ2-6; D remains ambiguous. CDR3 size: 13 residues. CDR1 and CDR2 from the germline V gene are WNHNN and SYGVQD (reference sequence). CDR3 sequence: CAERESGANVLTF. The CDR3 nucleotides read TGCGCGGAACGAGAATCTGGGGCCAACGTCCTGACTTTC.

The chain combines TRBV20-1 with TRBJ2-7; D possibly matches TRBD1 or TRBD2 (5 bases each). Per the germline V gene, CDR1 is DFQATT and CDR2 is SNEGSKA (reference sequence). This CDR3 has 16 residues. The ends were cut back, 5 bases at V and 5 bases at J, with 25 bases in the middle. The CDR3 region has the DNA TGCAGTGCTCCAGAACTTTTCGGGACCGTCCGGGACGAGCAGTACTTC. Its protein product is CSAPELFGTVRDEQYF.

This clonotype was seen only a few times. The J gene is TRBJ1-4, the V gene TRBV10-3, with D perhaps TRBD1 (6 bases). The CDR3 is 17 residues long. Trimming took off 0 bases at V and 2 bases at J, with 13 bases between the two ends. CDR1 is ENHRY, CDR2 SYGVKD, per germline. The CDR3 nucleotides read TGTGCCATCAGTGAGTCGCCGTCAGGGGCCACTAATGAAAAACTGTTTTTT. Protein sequence: CAISESPSGATNEKLFF.

This clonotype appeared a few times. The genes are TRBV9 and TRBJ2-1; TRBD2 agrees at 9 bases. The CDR3 length is 15 residues. V was clipped by 0 bases and J by 6 bases; unmatched bases: 4. Germline CDR1 reads SGDLS; CDR2 reads YYNGEE. The CDR3 sequence is CASSVVGGRANEQFF. The CDR3 DNA is TGTGCCAGCAGCGTAGTCGGCGGGAGGGCCAATGAGCAGTTCTTC.

The gene calls are TRBV7-3 and TRBJ2-3, with D possibly being TRBD1 (7 bases). Per germline, CDR1 SGHTA and CDR2 FQGTGA. This CDR3 is 14 amino acids long. The V and J ends lost 2 bases and 4 bases respectively, with 10 bases between them. CDR3 nucleotides: TGTGCCAGCAGCTTACTCAGGGGGGCAGATACGCAGTATTTT. It specifies CASSLLRGADTQYF.

By sample share, this clonotype is medium-sized. The gene calls are TRBV5-1 and TRBJ2-1; D is unresolved. Germline V lookup: CDR1 SGHRS, CDR2 YFSETQ. The CDR3 runs 15 residues. V was pared by 1 base and J by 0 bases, with 8 bases between. This CDR3 is CASSLTHSSYNEQFF. The CDR3 DNA is TGCGCCAGCAGCTTGACTCACAGCTCCTACAATGAGCAGTTCTTC.

This clonotype appeared a few times. The rearrangement uses TRBV11-2 and TRBJ2-5; 10 nucleotides align to TRBD2. Trimming took 6 bases from V and 5 from J; bases not matched to a gene: 9. The CDR3 covers 15 residues. Germline loops: CDR1 SGHAT, CDR2 FQNNGV. The CDR3, as DNA: TGTGCCAGCAGGACGCTAGCGGGGGCGGAGGAGACCCAGTACTTC. It codes for CASRTLAGAEETQYF.

V usage is TRBV5-1 and J usage is TRBJ2-3, with D tentatively TRBD1 or TRBD2 (5 bases each). V was trimmed by 5 bases and J by 2 bases, leaving 12 bases between them. Germline loops: CDR1 SGHRS, CDR2 YFSETQ. The CDR3 is 14 amino acids. CDR3 sequence: CASRGTEFTDTQYF. The CDR3 DNA reads TGCGCCAGCAGGGGGACGGAGTTCACAGATACGCAGTATTTT. The complete variable domain, with remaining parts taken from reference TRBV5-1 and TRBJ2-3, reads KAGVTQTPRYLIKTRGQQVTLSCSPISGHRSVSWYQQTPGQGLQFLFEYFSETQRNKGNFPGRFSGRQFSNSRSEMNVSTLELGDSALYLCASRGTEFTDTQYFGPGTRLTVL.

V gene TRBV6-1 combines with J gene TRBJ2-2, with D perhaps TRBD2 (6 bases). Germline CDR1 reads MNHNS; CDR2 reads SASEGT. V lost 6 bases, J lost 1 base, and 12 bases lay in between. CDR3 size: 15 residues. CDR3 in amino acids: CASSLGLQNTGELFF. CDR3 bases: TGTGCCAGCAGCCTGGGACTTCAGAACACCGGGGAGCTGTTTTTT.

The chain combines TRBV28 with TRBJ2-1; the match to TRBD2 covers 12 bases. Losses at the gene ends were 11 bases for V and 2 bases for J; bases not matched to a gene: 7. Germline V lookup: CDR1 MDHEN, CDR2 SYDVKM. The CDR3 has 15 amino acids. The CDR3 region has the DNA TGTGCCGTTTTGAGACTAGCGGGGGCCTACAATGAGCAGTTCTTC. It encodes CAVLRLAGAYNEQFF.

J is TRBJ1-1 and V is TRBV4-2, with TRBD1 as a possible D gene (5 bases). The germline V gene has CDR1 LGHNA and CDR2 YNFKEQ. V lost 3 bases to trimming and J lost 0 bases, with 17 bases between them. CDR3 length: 17 residues. CDR3 loop: CASSHILQTDLNTEAFF. The CDR3, as DNA: TGTGCCAGCAGCCACATTTTACAGACAGACCTGAACACTGAAGCTTTCTTT.

The chain links TRBV12-3 or TRBV12-4 to TRBJ2-2; tentative D call: TRBD2 (6 bases). The CDR3 spans 16 residues. V lost 3 bases, J lost 7 bases, and 18 bases lay in between. The DNA of the CDR3 is TGTGCCAGCAGTTTGAGGGAGGTTACGACCGTCGGGGAGCTGTTTTTT. Amino acids: CASSLREVTTVGELFF.

This clonotype came up a few times. This chain joins TRBV3-1 and TRBJ2-5; TRBD2 agrees at 9 bases. V shed 1 base and J 1 base; nucleotides not matched to a gene: 1. CDR3 length equals 15 residues. Germline values: CDR1 LGHDT, CDR2 YNNKEL (reference sequence). The CDR3 loop is CASSQASGAQETQYF. The CDR3 bases are TGTGCCAGCAGCCAAGCTAGCGGGGCCCAAGAGACCCAGTACTTC.

This clonotype was counted a few times. This chain joins TRBV24-1 and TRBJ2-5; 7 nucleotides line up with TRBD1. V shed 5 bases and J 0 bases; nucleotides not matched to a gene: 5. CDR3 length: 15 residues. Germline V gives CDR1 KGHDR, CDR2 SFDVKD. This chain's CDR3 is CATSAVGTDQETQYF. DNA for the CDR3: TGTGCCACCAGTGCCGTCGGGACAGACCAAGAGACCCAGTACTTC.

In the case of this clonotype: An end of the junction does not agree with germline; a read error may underlie this. As DNA, the CDR3 is TGCGCCAGCGGACCAGAGGCCCAGTACTTC. Translation: CASGPEAQYF. V usage is TRBV10-2 and J usage is TRBJ2-5; D is uncertain. This CDR3 comprises 10 residues. The germline CDR1 and CDR2 sequences are WSHSY and SAAADI.

V gene TRBV4-3 combines with J gene TRBJ2-5, with 12 nucleotides matching TRBD1. CDR3 length: 20 residues. Germline loops: CDR1 LGHNA, CDR2 YSLEER. J lost 5 bases, V lost 0 bases, and 16 bases had no gene match. The CDR3 bases are TGCGCCAGCAGCCAAGAAACCAGAGACCGGGACAGGGGGCTAAAGGAGACCCAGTACTTC. It yields the protein CASSQETRDRDRGLKETQYF.

V gene TRBV7-8 combines with J gene TRBJ2-3; D possibly corresponds to TRBD2 (6 bases). Germline lookup yields CDR1 SGHVS and CDR2 FQNEAQ. V was trimmed by 4 bases and J by 1 base, leaving 15 bases between them. This CDR3 has 16 amino acids. The CDR3 here is CASSSPGGVGTDTQYF. In DNA form, the CDR3 reads TGTGCCAGCAGCTCCCCCGGGGGAGTCGGCACAGATACGCAGTATTTT.

As for this clonotype: A much larger clonotype is one base distant, so this may be a read error. The genes are TRBV12-3 or TRBV12-4 and TRBJ2-3; D might be TRBD1 or TRBD2, each matching 6 bases. CDR3 length equals 16 residues. CDR3 nucleotides: TGTGTCAGCAGTTTTCTACAGCCGGGGGCCACAGATACGCAGTATTTT. Its protein is CVSSFLQPGATDTQYF.

This clonotype has more than one count but fewer than ten. The chain uses TRBV20-1 and TRBJ2-5, with 9 bases aligning to TRBD1. Germline trimming cut 6 bases from V and 0 bases from J; bases unmatched to any gene: 5. This CDR3 region has 14 residues. Germline CDR1 reads DFQATT; CDR2 reads SNEGSKA (reference sequence). The DNA for the CDR3 is TGCAGTGCGGGGACAGGGACGTACCAAGAGACCCAGTACTTC. Its translation: CSAGTGTYQETQYF.

This clonotype was observed a few times. The V gene is TRBV28, the J gene TRBJ2-3, with D possibly called TRBD1 or TRBD2 (6 bases each). Deletions cut 8 bases from V and 0 bases from J, with 18 bases between. This CDR3 is built from 16 residues. The germline gives CDR1 MDHEN, CDR2 SYDVKM. The chain's CDR3 is CASAFQGTSSTDTQYF. DNA for the CDR3: TGTGCCAGCGCCTTCCAGGGGACTTCTAGCACAGATACGCAGTATTTT. Full variable domain (missing parts from reference TRBV28 and TRBJ2-3): DVKVTQSSRYLVKRTGEKVFLECVQDMDHENMFWYRQDPGLGLRLIYFSYDVKMKEKGDIPEGYSVSREKKERFSLILESASTNQTSMYLCASAFQGTSSTDTQYFGPGTRLTVL.

Only a few counts were recorded for this clonotype. The chain has TRBV27 and TRBJ2-1, with TRBD2 as a possible D gene (6 bases). The CDR3 length is 15 residues. Germline CDR1 MNHEY, CDR2 SMNVEV (reference sequence). The V and J ends lost 4 bases and 4 bases respectively, with 14 bases between them. CDR3 amino acids: CASSSPLAGYNEQFF. DNA for the CDR3: TGTGCCAGCAGTTCCCCTTTGGCGGGGTACAATGAGCAGTTCTTC.

This sequence joins TRBV6-6 and TRBJ1-1; no reliable D call. The CDR3 spans 12 residues. Germline assignment: CDR1 MNHNY and CDR2 SVGAGI (reference sequence). Trimming cost V 2 bases and J 6 bases, with 7 bases left between them. CDR3 region: CASSYGGAEAFF. CDR3 DNA: TGTGCCAGCAGTTACGGTGGGGCTGAAGCTTTCTTT.

The chain links TRBV6-1 to TRBJ2-7, with 7 bases fitting TRBD2. V dropped 5 bases and J dropped 3; count of bases not matched to a gene: 7. CDR1 is MNHNS and CDR2 is SASEGT in the germline V gene. The CDR3 is 14 residues long. CDR3 sequence: CASSTGEGLYEQYF. The CDR3 DNA reads TGTGCCAGCAGTACCGGGGAGGGTCTCTACGAGCAGTACTTC.

This clonotype was recorded at least ten times. This chain uses TRBV6-2 or TRBV6-3 with TRBJ2-1; 7 nucleotides line up with TRBD1. Germline V gene sequence: CDR1 MNHEY, CDR2 SVGEGT. J was trimmed by 8 bases and V by 5 bases; bases with no gene match: 6. CDR3 size: 13 residues. CDR3 DNA: TGTGCCAGCAGTCCTAGACAGGGCTATGAGCAGTTCTTC. It yields the protein CASSPRQGYEQFF.

The table lists this clonotype with many counts. The chain combines TRBV7-9 with TRBJ2-1; D is ambiguous. The CDR3 consists of 12 residues. The germline gives CDR1 SEHNR, CDR2 FQNEAQ (reference sequence). V was clipped by 4 bases and J by 9 bases, with 10 bases between them. The CDR3 spells CASSYYTVEQFF. CDR3 in DNA: TGTGCCAGCAGCTACTATACAGTTGAGCAGTTCTTC. Using reference TRBV7-9 and TRBJ2-1 for the parts outside the CDR3, the full variable domain is DTGVSQNPRHKITKRGQNVTFRCDPISEHNRLYWYRQTLGQGPEFLTYFQNEAQLEKSRLLSDRFSAERPKGSFSTLEIQRTEQGDSAMYLCASSYYTVEQFFGPGTRLTVL.

The sample holds a few counts of this clonotype. The chain recombines TRBV5-6 with TRBJ2-7; no clear D. CDR1 is SGHDT, CDR2 YYEEEE, per germline. V was trimmed by 0 bases and J by 1 base, leaving 5 bases between them. The CDR3 spans 13 residues. CDR3 in amino acids: CASSLEVSYEQYF. CDR3 bases: TGTGCCAGCAGCTTGGAAGTTTCCTACGAGCAGTACTTC.

The rearrangement links TRBV27 to TRBJ2-2; D might be TRBD1 (8 bases). This CDR3 region has 15 residues. The germline gives CDR1 MNHEY, CDR2 SMNVEV (reference sequence). Trimming took off 2 bases at V and 7 bases at J, with 14 bases between the two ends. The CDR3 DNA reads TGTGCCAGCAGTTTAAGACAGGGGAGGGGCGGGGAGCTGTTTTTT. Its protein product is CASSLRQGRGGELFF.

The genes are TRBV20-1 and TRBJ2-1, with D hard to call. The CDR3 has 12 amino acids. The germline V gene encodes CDR1 DFQATT and CDR2 SNEGSKA (reference sequence). V dropped 1 base and J dropped 8 bases, with 9 bases sitting between them. The CDR3 here is CSARVLEYEQFF. The CDR3 DNA sequence: TGCAGTGCTAGAGTATTGGAGTATGAGCAGTTCTTC.